The rows below give T cell receptor beta chains drawn from one sample of a study of T cells after yellow fever vaccination. TCRdb recomputed calls from the 5' RACE reads with MiXCR, one row per CDR3 protein. In the table there are about 140,000 distinct CDR3 sequences, around 6.3% of which are singletons. This sample comprised CD4+ T cells sorted from PBMCs, obtained 10 days after the yellow fever booster vaccination. Receptors originate from a young man who received the YFV17D yellow fever vaccine. Each CDR3 is given with its conserved first and last residue. The D gene is left open where the match is weak. Clone sizes are given selectively: once, few, many, or a class where the clone is expanded.

D gene | J gene | V gene | clone size | CDR3 DNA | CDR3 protein
- | TRBJ2-7 | TRBV20-1 | many | TGCAGTGCTAGATCGGACCGCGAGCAGTACTTC | CSARSDREQYF
- | TRBJ2-3 | TRBV7-2 | many | TGTGCCAGCAGCTTAGGCGTGTTCACAGATACGCAGTATTTT | CASSLGVFTDTQYF
- | TRBJ1-6 | TRBV20-1 | many | TGCAGTGCTAGAGCTGGGAATAATTCACCCCTCCACTTT | CSARAGNNSPLHF
- | TRBJ2-5 | TRBV5-5 | - | TGTGCCAGCAGCCGCCGGGGTAGGGGCCAAGAGACCCAGTACTTC | CASSRRGRGQETQYF
- | TRBJ1-2 | TRBV20-1 | many | TGCAGTGCTAGACCCCGACAAGGAGCTAATGGCTACACCTTC | CSARPRQGANGYTF
TRBD2 | TRBJ2-1 | TRBV24-1 | many | TGTGCCACCAGTGATTCACTAGCGGGAGGCCTGAGCTCCTACAATGAGCAGTTCTTC | CATSDSLAGGLSSYNEQFF
- | TRBJ2-1 | TRBV3-1 | - | TGTGCCAGCAGCCCTTTCGGACTAAATGAGCAGTTCTTC | CASSPFGLNEQFF
- | TRBJ2-3 | TRBV5-1 | many | TGCGCCAGCAGTCTGGGACGGAGCACAGATACGCAGTATTTT | CASSLGRSTDTQYF
- | TRBJ2-7 | TRBV3-1 | many | TGTGCCAGCAGCGAGATCCCACTATCCTCCTACGAGCAGTACTTC | CASSEIPLSSYEQYF
TRBD1 | TRBJ1-1 | TRBV12-3/TRBV12-4 | many | TGTGCCAGCAGTCCCGGACGTTACAGGGGGAACACTGAAGCTTTCTTT | CASSPGRYRGNTEAFF
- | TRBJ2-1 | TRBV10-3 | many | TGTGCCATCAGTGAGTCGACTCAAAAAAATGAGCAGTTCTTC | CAISESTQKNEQFF
TRBD2 | TRBJ2-1 | TRBV2 | many | TGTGCCAGCTCGACTAGCGGGAGGGCAGGCTACAATGAGCAGTTCTTC | CASSTSGRAGYNEQFF
TRBD2 | TRBJ2-5 | TRBV5-1 | - | TGCGCCAGCAGTCGTCCCGGGGCTAGCGGGAACCAAGAGACCCAGTACTTC | CASSRPGASGNQETQYF
- | TRBJ2-5 | TRBV7-2 | many | TGTGCCAGCAGCTTACTTAGCAGAGGAGGGCAAGAGACCCAGTACTTC | CASSLLSRGGQETQYF
- | TRBJ1-2 | TRBV7-6 | many | TGTGCCAGCTCCGACGGGAACTATGGCTACACCTTC | CASSDGNYGYTF
- | TRBJ1-2 | TRBV10-3 | few | TGTGCCATCAGTGTTGCCTTGAGGGAGGGATACACCTTC | CAISVALREGYTF
TRBD1 | TRBJ2-7 | TRBV9 | many | TGTGCCAGCAGCCAACTGGGAGGGACAGGGCTTCACGAGCAGTACTTC | CASSQLGGTGLHEQYF
- | TRBJ1-4 | TRBV5-5 | many | TGTGCCAGCAGCTTAAGGGGGAATGAAAAACTGTTTTTT | CASSLRGNEKLFF
TRBD2 | TRBJ2-3 | TRBV9 | many | TGTGCCAGCAGCGTTGGGAGGGCCGGCACAGATACGCAGTATTTT | CASSVGRAGTDTQYF
- | TRBJ1-5 | TRBV12-3/TRBV12-4 | many | TGTGCCAGCAAAGAGGGGTTGAGTCAGCCCCAGCATTTT | CASKEGLSQPQHF
TRBD2 | TRBJ2-1 | TRBV5-1 | many | TGCGCCAGCAACCGAGAGGGACTAGCGTCCCCCCAGGAGTTCTTC | CASNREGLASPQEFF
- | TRBJ1-1 | TRBV7-3 | many | TGTGCCAGCAGCTTATCCCCTTTACAGGGTTTAAACACTGAAGCTTTCTTT | CASSLSPLQGLNTEAFF
TRBD1 | TRBJ2-2 | TRBV28 | many | TGTGCCAGCAGGGAAAGACAGGGGGCGCCCCCCGGGGAGCTGTTTTTT | CASRERQGAPPGELFF
TRBD2 | TRBJ2-7 | TRBV5-1 | many | TGCGCCAGCAGCGATAGACTAGCGGGGTTTTCCATCGAGCAGTACTTC | CASSDRLAGFSIEQYF
- | TRBJ1-1 | TRBV4-2 | - | TGTGCCAGCAGCCTCAGTGGGGGGGTTCCTGCTGAAGCTTTCTTT | CASSLSGGVPAEAFF
- | TRBJ2-1 | TRBV4-3 | many | TGCGCCAGCAGCCAAGAAACAGGGAGCTCCTACAATGAGCAGTTCTTC | CASSQETGSSYNEQFF
TRBD2 | TRBJ2-1 | TRBV20-1 | many | TGCAGTGCTAGAGGGACTAGCGGGAGCTCCTACAATGAGCAGTTCTTC | CSARGTSGSSYNEQFF
TRBD2 | TRBJ2-3 | TRBV7-7 | many | TGTGCCAGCAGCCCAGGACTAGCGAAGACAGATACGCAGTATTTT | CASSPGLAKTDTQYF
TRBD2 | TRBJ2-3 | TRBV11-2 | few | TGTGCCAGCAGCTTAGAGGGGACTAGGTTTCGATTTACTACGCAGTATTTT | CASSLEGTRFRFTTQYF
- | TRBJ2-7 | TRBV5-1 | many | TGCGCCAGCAGCCCGACAGGCGGCCACGAGCAGTACTTC | CASSPTGGHEQYF
- | TRBJ2-1 | TRBV7-2 | many | TGTGCCAGCAGCCCCGGAGGGAGCCCCGTATGTTTCTTC | CASSPGGSPVCFF
- | TRBJ2-7 | TRBV12-3/TRBV12-4 | few | TGTGCCAGCAGTTATTTGGGAGGGGGACAGGCTTCTCTAAAGGAGCAGTACTTC | CASSYLGGGQASLKEQYF
TRBD2 | TRBJ2-3 | TRBV11-2 | many | TGTGCCAGCAGGTCGCCGGGACTAGCGGGAGGAAAGACAGATACGCAGTATTTT | CASRSPGLAGGKTDTQYF
- | TRBJ2-1 | TRBV4-3 | many | TGCGCCAGCAGCCAAGGGGGTAGGGTTATTGTTGAGCAGTTCTTC | CASSQGGRVIVEQFF
- | TRBJ1-6 | TRBV6-4 | many | TGTGCCAGCAGTGTGGAGTGGGGAGCCCACTCACCCCTCCACTTT | CASSVEWGAHSPLHF
TRBD1 | TRBJ1-6 | TRBV20-1 | few | TGCAGTGCTAGAATAGGGGGCTCTATATATTCACCCCTCCACTTT | CSARIGGSIYSPLHF
TRBD2 | TRBJ2-7 | TRBV18 | many | TGTGCCAGCTCGCAAACCGGGACTAGCAGCCACGAGCAGTACTTC | CASSQTGTSSHEQYF
- | TRBJ1-2 | TRBV18 | few | TGTGCCAGCTCACGTGGGACGGATTATGGCTACACCTTC | CASSRGTDYGYTF
- | TRBJ1-5 | TRBV5-5 | many | TGTGCCAGCAGCTGGGGGGGGTTCCCCAATCAGCCCCAGCATTTT | CASSWGGFPNQPQHF
- | TRBJ1-6 | TRBV4-3 | - | TGCGCCAGCAGCCAGCGAGTCGGGACTCGGGATTCACCCCTCCACTTT | CASSQRVGTRDSPLHF
- | TRBJ2-1 | TRBV20-1 | many | TGCAGTGCTGCCGCTAATGAGCAGTTCTTC | CSAAANEQFF
- | TRBJ2-7 | TRBV6-1 | many | TGTGCCAGCATTGAGGGCAGGACGAACTACGAGCAGTACTTC | CASIEGRTNYEQYF
TRBD2 | TRBJ2-1 | TRBV5-1 | many | TGCGCCAGCAGCTTGACTAGCGGGAGGATGAATGAGCAGTTCTTC | CASSLTSGRMNEQFF
- | TRBJ2-2 | TRBV9 | many | TGTGCCAGCAGCGTAGAAGGGTTCGGCACCGGGGAGCTGTTTTTT | CASSVEGFGTGELFF
TRBD1 | TRBJ1-4 | TRBV14 | - | TGTGCCAGCAGCCCTGCCTGGGACAGCTTTAATGAAAAACTGTTTTTT | CASSPAWDSFNEKLFF
- | TRBJ1-2 | TRBV7-9 | - | TGTGCCAGCACCCCAAGGTGGGGGTCTAGTGGCTACACCTTC | CASTPRWGSSGYTF